This record looks at one T cell receptor (beta chain) sequence and its context. This clone was observed a few times. It lacks a known antigen. No qualities accompany the bases; no much larger clone lies one base away. This sample is drawn from a study of CD8+ T cells in alopecia areata (dated by TCRdb to the late 2010s). General notes on the study: Treated patients were enrolled in an open-label pilot trial of oral tofacitinib at 5 to 10 mg twice daily for moderate-to-severe alopecia areata. Patients stayed on tofacitinib for 6 to 18 months and then had 6 months of follow-up off drug so that delayed response and recurrence could be assessed. Disease severity in treated patients was measured with the SALT score, which quantifies the percentage of affected scalp surface area. In both human patients and the C3H/HeJ mouse model, the study applied high-throughput TCRbeta sequencing to look at T cell clonal expansion in alopecia areata. Scalp tissue and sorted CD4+ and CD8+ peripheral blood T cells from patchy and totalis/universalis alopecia areata patients and from healthy controls were covered by human TCRbeta sequencing. Biopsies were taken from tofacitinib-treated patients at baseline and again at 4 and 24 weeks into treatment, and several of those patients also had a later scalp biopsy. Scalp clonality was compared among normal scalp (n=4), patchy alopecia areata scalp (n=8), and alopecia totalis/universalis scalp (n=8). RNA was extracted with the PAXgene miRNA kit for fixed scalp, the miRNeasy kit for PBMCs, and the RNeasy kit for mouse skin. immunoSEQ multiplex PCR using 35 Vbeta forward primers and 13 Jbeta reverse primers was used to amplify TCRbeta CDR3 regions.

Reading the label with the study, this specimen's time point is: approximately 4 weeks on oral tofacitinib. The treatment or condition label on this specimen signifies: oral pan-JAK inhibitor, 5-10 mg twice daily. Peripheral blood and lesional scalp punch biopsies were obtained from patients with alopecia areata. PBMCs were isolated by density centrifugation and stained for CD3, CD4 and CD8, and CD4+ and CD8+ T cells were sorted on a FACSAria. The CDR3 starts with the cysteine, ends with the phenylalanine, and has 12 residues. Just the 36-base CDR3 DNA is kept, in frame starting at base 1. Per the germline V gene, SQVTM is the CDR1 and ANQGSEA is the CDR2. V is clipped by 6 bases and J by 6 bases, and the sequence between their germline boundaries is 15 bases long. Libraries were prepared through the immunoSEQ multiplex PCR assay. RNA was extracted from all samples and reverse transcribed into cDNA as template for TCR sequencing. First-strand cDNA was synthesized using SuperScript III with a 2:1 mix of oligo-dT and random hexamers. A synthetic immune receptor repertoire was used to measure amplification bias, and any remaining bias was corrected computationally. The paper's data handling went like this. Raw reads were preprocessed for error removal, and CDR3 was defined according to IMGT conventions as running from the conserved cysteine to phenylalanine. To get clonality, Shannon entropy was normalized by log2 of the number of productive unique TCRs and the result was subtracted from 1. Whether each scalp clone was CD4 or CD8 was inferred by checking scalp TCRbeta sequences against the CD4 and CD8 repertoires from sorted blood. This immuneACCESS table, as held by TCRdb, lists in-frame sequences with V and J called but not all clones. Of the missing ones, under half trace to an unresolved V gene in checked studies; the others have no known cause. V and J calls and clone size are copied from that table; D and trimming were computed from the DNA. The table for this sample lists about 160,000 clones; roughly 65% of them were counted only once. The ten largest clones take up 0.75% to 0.95% of the sample.

Results and caveats for the whole study, not just this receptor: Because the treated cohort was small and had just a single nonresponder, larger studies are needed to establish links between baseline CD8+ expansion and response. Scalp clonality and the number of expanded CD8+ clones among the top 100 scalp clones were significantly decreased by tofacitinib. Unlike mouse skin, which is dominated by gammadelta T cells, normal human skin has resident alphabeta T cells that are also sequenced, and this complicates analysis of the scalp TCR repertoire. Many expanded lesional clones persisted in scalp and blood during tofacitinib treatment, which may partly explain relapse after stopping treatment. Higher clonality and more expanded CD8+ clones were observed in lesional scalp than in normal scalp, particularly in alopecia totalis/universalis, a finding suggestive of antigenic drive. Shared TCR sequences between patients were less evident than in mice, which may be partly attributable to HLA diversity in the patient population.

The chain was built from TRBV29-1 and TRBJ2-7; the D segment might be TRBD1 or TRBD2, since each matches 5 bases. The source was CD4+ T cells sorted from blood, collected at week 4, from a patient treated with tofacitinib. The source of this sequence is a human donor with alopecia areata. CDR3 protein: CSVGRDLFEQYF. The sequenced DNA is TGCAGCGTGGGCCGGGACCTCTTCGAGCAGTACTTC.